This paragraph reports one T cell receptor (beta chain). Its antigen remains undetermined. No much larger clone exists at a distance of one base, and base qualities are not known. Collaborating institutions collected whole blood in K2EDTA tubes following their own protocols. For TCRbeta analysis, collaborators shipped samples in one of three forms: frozen whole blood, isolated PBMCs, or DNA extracted from either of those sample types. This specimen comes from a study of blood T cell repertoires in COVID-19 (TCRdb year 2020). Regarding the research as a whole: Samples covering the acute and convalescent phases of COVID-19 were provided by collaborators in the United States, Italy and Spain. The prospective study material was composed of cDNA or gDNA derived from T cells, B-cell-depleted T cells, or PBMCs. The samples were drawn from two sources: the first 160 participants of the ongoing ImmuneRACE study, and 1,000 to 1,500 subjects contributed by 6 global collaborators. Deeply sampled blood TCRbeta repertoires from subjects exposed to, actively infected with, or recovered from COVID-19 were included in the dataset. Nearly every sample came with metadata listing a de-identified subject ID, COVID-19 status, age in years and sex. A freely available public database, intended as a resource for researchers studying the immune response to SARS-CoV-2, is where the repertoires were released. Where available, HLA class I and class II types were taken from metadata supplied by the sample provider and were not determined by assay-based typing. Broader findings and caveats from the paper: The quantity of clinical and demographic metadata differed by source and by participant and was supplied without curation.

TCRbeta CDR3 regions were amplified from genomic DNA by means of the immunoSEQ Assay, a bias-controlled multiplex PCR. The authors processed their data as follows. The number of nucleated cells in each sample was estimated by amplification of reference gene primers within the assay. To quantify the absolute abundance of each unique TCRbeta CDR3 rearrangement, sequence reads were collapsed and filtered. For each sample, productive Simpson clonality was calculated as the square root of Simpson's diversity index over productive rearrangements. TCRdb provides this immuneACCESS table in a form limited to in-frame rearrangements. Some clones are lacking; in checked studies, under half of them reflect an unresolved V gene, and why the rest are absent is not known. Clonal size and the V and J genes are those of that table, whereas D and trimming came from the DNA. Across this sample there are approximately 60,000 clones, with about 80% seen only once. Jointly, the top ten make up about 20% of the sample.

Compared with germline, V lacks 5 bases and J lacks 5 bases; bases without a gene match: 7. The CDR3 holds 14 amino acids from the cysteine to the phenylalanine. Of all the DNA, just the CDR3 is kept, 42 bases in frame from base 1. The germline V gene (reference sequence) specifies LNHDA as CDR1 and SQIVND as CDR2. This TCR was sampled from an older woman with acute or convalescent COVID-19. The chain couples TRBV19 to TRBJ2-7; TRBD1 agrees with 9 junctional bases. The sample taken for sequencing was peripheral blood. The CDR3 protein: CASSRWDRDHEQYF. The DNA sequence is given as TGTGCCAGTAGTCGCTGGGACAGGGACCACGAGCAGTACTTC.